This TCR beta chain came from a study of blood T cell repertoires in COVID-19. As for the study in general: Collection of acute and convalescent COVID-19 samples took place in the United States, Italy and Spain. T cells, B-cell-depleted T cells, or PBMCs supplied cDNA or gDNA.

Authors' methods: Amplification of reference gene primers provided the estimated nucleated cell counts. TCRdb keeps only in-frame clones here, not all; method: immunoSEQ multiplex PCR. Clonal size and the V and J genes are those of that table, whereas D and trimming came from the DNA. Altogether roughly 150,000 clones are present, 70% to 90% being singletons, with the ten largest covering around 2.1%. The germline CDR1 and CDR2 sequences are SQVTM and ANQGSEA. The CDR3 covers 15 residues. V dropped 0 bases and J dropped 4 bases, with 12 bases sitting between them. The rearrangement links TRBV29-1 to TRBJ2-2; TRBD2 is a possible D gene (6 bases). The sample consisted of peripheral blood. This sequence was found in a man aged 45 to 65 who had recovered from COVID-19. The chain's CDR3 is CSVEEGRGSTGELFF. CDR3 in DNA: TGCAGCGTTGAAGAAGGCCGGGGGTCCACCGGGGAGCTGTTTTTT.